The 30 T cell receptor beta chains given below trace back to one sample, sequenced in a study of CD8 T cells in Susac syndrome. It was with random hexamers that roughly 0.5 to 1 ug RNA was reverse transcribed. TCRdb re-called the immunoSEQ multiplex PCR reads with MiXCR, one entry per CDR3 protein. The sample contains fewer than 150,000 distinct CDR3 sequences, around 94% of which appear only once. The source material was CD8+ T cells from PBMCs. These receptors were obtained from a human donor in good health.

This clonotype came up once. In DNA, the CDR3 is TGTGCCAGCAGCTCCAAGACTAGCGGGAGCAACAATGAGCAGTTCTTC. It codes for CASSSKTSGSNNEQFF. The V and J genes are TRBV13 and TRBJ2-1; 12 bases are shared with TRBD2. V was clipped by 4 bases and J by 5 bases; unmatched bases: 6. This CDR3 has 16 amino acids. Germline V gene lookup returns CDR1 PRHDT and CDR2 FYEKMQ (reference sequence).

The gene calls are TRBV27 and TRBJ1-5; D gene uncertain. The CDR3 sequence is 13 residues long. V lost 7 bases, J lost 3 bases, and 10 bases lay in between. Germline lookup yields CDR1 MNHEY and CDR2 SMNVEV (reference sequence). CDR3 coding DNA: TGTGCCAGCACCGGAGGGTACAATCAGCCCCAGCATTTT. This gives the protein CASTGGYNQPQHF.

The chain is built from TRBV7-9 and TRBJ2-5, with 11 bases fitting TRBD2. This CDR3 is built from 16 residues. The J segment lost 5 bases and the V segment lost 4 bases, leaving 9 bases of the junction unmatched. CDR1 and CDR2 (germline): SEHNR, FQNEAQ (reference sequence). As DNA, the CDR3 is TGTGCCAGCAGCTCCGGACTAGCGGGCCGGGGGGAGACCCAGTACTTC. This codes for CASSSGLAGRGETQYF.

J is TRBJ2-3 and V is TRBV27; D may correspond to TRBD1 or TRBD2 (5 bases each). Germline lookup yields CDR1 MNHEY and CDR2 SMNVEV (reference sequence). This CDR3 is 14 amino acids long. Trimming removed 2 bases at V and 2 bases at J, with 8 bases between. CDR3 DNA: TGTGCCAGCAGTTTACAGGGAGACACAGATACGCAGTATTTT. Its protein product is CASSLQGDTDTQYF.

The sample holds one count of this clonotype. CDR3 sequence reads: CAWTPASGGTDTQYF. The CDR3 region has the DNA TGTGCCTGGACCCCCGCGAGCGGAGGCACAGATACGCAGTATTTT. This chain connects TRBV30 to TRBJ2-3, with a tentative D call TRBD2 (5 bases). Germline CDR1 and CDR2: GTSNPN and SVGIG (reference sequence). V lost 4 bases and J lost 1, with 15 bases in between. This CDR3 comprises 15 residues.

This sequence joins TRBV25-1 and TRBJ1-2; a weak D match, TRBD1 (5 bases). With 5 bases removed from V and 8 bases from J, the gap between germline ends came to 15 bases. The CDR3 runs to 13 residues. Per the germline V gene, CDR1 is MGHDK and CDR2 is SYGVNS. CDR3 in DNA: TGTGCCAGCAGTTATCAGGGTGTTGGGGGCTACACCTTC. Translating gives CASSYQGVGGYTF.

The V call is TRBV29-1, the J call TRBJ2-1, with D possibly being TRBD2 (5 bases). The germline V and J ends were trimmed by 7 bases and 9 bases, with 16 bases remaining between them. The CDR3 is 12 residues long. CDR1 is SQVTM, CDR2 ANQGSEA, per germline. In DNA, the CDR3 is TGCAGCGGGACCGCTACTAGTAGTGAGCAGTTCTTC. Translating gives CSGTATSSEQFF.

The V gene is TRBV27, the J gene TRBJ1-1; possibly TRBD1 for D (5 bases). Germline assignment: CDR1 MNHEY and CDR2 SMNVEV (reference sequence). The length of the CDR3 is 14 residues. The ends were cut back, 0 bases at V and 4 bases at J, with 9 bases in the middle. The DNA of the CDR3 is TGTGCCAGCAGTTTATCCAACGGGGCCACTGAAGCTTTCTTT. Its protein product is CASSLSNGATEAFF.

This chain connects TRBV15 to TRBJ2-3; D ambiguous. CDR1 and CDR2 from the germline V gene are LNHNV and YYDKDF (reference sequence). CDR3 length: 15 residues. With 5 bases removed from V and 0 bases from J, the gap between germline ends came to 12 bases. The CDR3 DNA reads as TGTGCCACCAGCTATGGGGATTCTAGCACAGATACGCAGTATTTT. Translating it yields CATSYGDSSTDTQYF.

The chain carries TRBV15 and TRBJ2-1; D gene uncertain. The CDR3 totals 12 residues. Per the germline V gene, CDR1 is LNHNV and CDR2 is YYDKDF (reference sequence). Trimming removed 3 bases at V and 8 bases at J, with 8 bases between. CDR3 region: CATSRGKDEQFF. Written as DNA, the CDR3 is TGTGCCACCAGCAGGGGAAAGGATGAGCAGTTCTTC.

The chain links TRBV5-1 to TRBJ2-1, with D perhaps TRBD1 or TRBD2 (5 bases each). CDR3 length: 15 residues. Trimming removed 2 bases from V and 4 bases from J, with 13 bases in between. From germline, CDR1 is SGHRS and CDR2 YFSETQ. DNA of the CDR3: TGCGCCAGCAGCTTTGGGGACGCAGTATACAATGAGCAGTTCTTC. This codes for CASSFGDAVYNEQFF.

V usage is TRBV12-3 or TRBV12-4 and J usage is TRBJ1-5; TRBD1 aligns across 8 bases. Germline trimming cut 8 bases from V and 9 bases from J; bases unmatched to any gene: 9. The CDR3 contains 13 residues. As DNA, the CDR3 is TGTGCCAGCGGACTGGGACAGGTGATGCCCCAGCATTTT. Protein product: CASGLGQVMPQHF.

The rearrangement uses TRBV28 and TRBJ1-1; TRBD1 agrees at 9 bases. The V gene end was trimmed by 6 bases and the J gene end by 4 bases; junction bases not matched to a gene: 15. The CDR3 length is 17 residues. The germline V gene has CDR1 MDHEN and CDR2 SYDVKM. CDR3 protein: CASSTQGATSGVTEAFF. The CDR3 DNA follows: TGTGCCAGCAGCACACAGGGGGCGACCTCCGGGGTCACTGAAGCTTTCTTT.

This sequence joins TRBV11-2 and TRBJ1-4, with D uncertain. The CDR3 totals 13 residues. V was trimmed by 1 base and J by 12 bases, leaving 12 bases between them. The germline gives CDR1 SGHAT, CDR2 FQNNGV. The CDR3 here is CASSLVSLAELFF. CDR3 nucleotide sequence: TGTGCCAGCAGCTTAGTTTCCTTGGCGGAACTGTTTTTT.

The gene calls are TRBV27 and TRBJ1-1; TRBD1 agrees at 7 bases. The ends lost 3 bases at V and 0 bases at J; junction bases unmatched: 10. The germline V gene encodes CDR1 MNHEY and CDR2 SMNVEV (reference sequence). CDR3 length: 17 residues. The CDR3 spells CASSLWPPGQLNTEAFF. DNA for the CDR3: TGTGCCAGCAGTTTGTGGCCCCCGGGACAGCTGAACACTGAAGCTTTCTTT.

The V call is TRBV6-2 or TRBV6-3, the J call TRBJ2-1; unclear D gene. The germline CDR1 and CDR2 sequences are MNHEY and SVGEGT. Trimming removed 6 bases from V and 6 bases from J, with 9 bases in between. This CDR3 has 12 residues. As DNA, the CDR3 is TGTGCCAGCAGCCCCCTCAGCAATGAGCAGTTCTTC. Encoded protein: CASSPLSNEQFF.

This clonotype occurred once. This chain uses TRBV27 with TRBJ2-1; the D gene is possibly TRBD2 (6 bases). This CDR3 comprises 15 residues. V lost 2 bases and J lost 2, with 10 bases in between. Germline V CDR1 and CDR2: MNHEY, SMNVEV (reference sequence). CDR3 sequence reads: CASSLGGLTYNEQFF. The CDR3 DNA reads TGTGCCAGCAGTTTAGGAGGGCTGACCTACAATGAGCAGTTCTTC.

The gene calls are TRBV6-1 and TRBJ2-7; no clear D. Trimming pared 2 bases from V and 6 bases from J, leaving 11 bases between. CDR1 and CDR2 from the germline V gene are MNHNS and SASEGT. CDR3 length: 13 residues. The CDR3 loop is CASSEWSHTEQYF. CDR3 in DNA: TGTGCCAGCAGTGAATGGAGCCACACCGAGCAGTACTTC.

The gene calls are TRBV21-1 and TRBJ2-7; TRBD1 is the table's D call, not checked against the DNA. TRBV21-1 is a documented pseudogene. CDR3 size: 15 residues. The CDR3 here is CASSRSGHGTYEQYF. CDR3 DNA sequence: TGTGCCAGCAGCAGATCGGGACACGGCACCTACGAGCAGTACTTC.

The V gene is TRBV28, the J gene TRBJ2-1; TRBD2 is a possible D gene (6 bases). From germline, CDR1 is MDHEN and CDR2 SYDVKM. Trimming took 8 bases from V and 10 from J, leaving 15 bases between them. CDR3 length equals 12 residues. In DNA, the CDR3 is TGTGCCAGCCGGAGGGGCGTTCGGGAGCAGTTCTTC. Encoded protein: CASRRGVREQFF.

V is TRBV7-8 and J is TRBJ2-2; 8 bases are a match to TRBD1. The CDR3 has 16 amino acids. Losses at the gene ends were 5 bases for V and 3 bases for J; bases not matched to a gene: 8. Germline V gene lookup returns CDR1 SGHVS and CDR2 FQNEAQ. CDR3 sequence: CASSEGQGIDTGELFF. The CDR3 DNA sequence: TGTGCCAGCAGCGAAGGACAGGGTATCGACACCGGGGAGCTGTTTTTT.

This clonotype was counted a few times. CDR3: CASSYSTEQYF. The CDR3, as DNA: TGTGCCAGCAGTTACTCGACCGAGCAGTACTTC. The chain is built from TRBV6-5 and TRBJ2-7; no clear D gene. Per germline, CDR1 MNHEY and CDR2 SVGAGI. The CDR3 loop spans 11 amino acids. Between the trimmed V and J ends, which lost 0 bases and 6 bases, there was a span of 3 bases.

This chain connects TRBV14 to TRBJ2-5; 11 bases are a match to TRBD2. The CDR3 is made up of 16 amino acids. Trimming took 4 bases from V and 2 from J; bases not matched to a gene: 6. Per germline, CDR1 SGHDN and CDR2 FVKESK. CDR3 residues: CASSPTTSGEQETQYF. In DNA, the CDR3 is TGTGCCAGCAGCCCGACGACTAGCGGGGAACAAGAGACCCAGTACTTC.

V usage is TRBV20-1 and J usage is TRBJ1-5; tentative D call: TRBD1 (5 bases). V shed 0 bases and J shed 5 bases, with 8 bases lying between them. The CDR3 extends over 13 amino acids. CDR1 is DFQATT, CDR2 SNEGSKA, per germline (reference sequence). This CDR3 is CSARDAGHQPQHF. CDR3 coding DNA: TGCAGTGCTAGAGATGCAGGGCATCAGCCCCAGCATTTT.

V usage is TRBV27 and J usage is TRBJ2-1, with 7 nucleotides matching TRBD2. The germline gives CDR1 MNHEY, CDR2 SMNVEV (reference sequence). This CDR3 comprises 15 residues. With 2 bases clipped from V and 6 bases from J, the junction kept 7 bases outside the gene matches. The CDR3 DNA is TGTGCCAGCAGTTTAGCGGGAGAGGTGGTCAATGAGCAGTTCTTC. Translation: CASSLAGEVVNEQFF.

Only one count was recorded for this clonotype. CDR3 nucleotide sequence: TGTGCCAGCAGCGCCGGGACAGGGGTGTTGCAGCCCCAGCATTTT. This gives the protein CASSAGTGVLQPQHF. The chain is built from TRBV9 and TRBJ1-5; 10 positions match TRBD1. This CDR3 has 15 residues. Germline-derived CDR1 and CDR2 are SGDLS and YYNGEE. V lost 3 bases to trimming and J lost 7 bases; unmatched junction nucleotides: 7.

The chain is built from TRBV11-3 and TRBJ2-3; tentatively, D is TRBD2 (5 bases). The V end was cut by 6 bases, the J end by 10 bases, with 14 bases between. This CDR3 is built from 12 residues. Germline V gene sequence: CDR1 SGHNT, CDR2 YENEEA. The CDR3 DNA is TGTGCCAGCAGTGATGCGGGTATTGCGCAGTATTTT. It encodes CASSDAGIAQYF.

The chain employs TRBV30 and TRBJ1-5, with 11 bases fitting TRBD1. The CDR3 is 13 amino acids. V gave up 3 bases and J gave up 5 bases; unmatched junction bases: 0. Germline assignment: CDR1 GTSNPN and CDR2 SVGIG (reference sequence). This CDR3 reads CAWRGQGDQPQHF. DNA of the CDR3: TGTGCCTGGAGGGGACAGGGGGATCAGCCCCAGCATTTT.

In this sample, this clonotype turned up once. The chain employs TRBV6-5 and TRBJ2-3, with 11 bases identical to TRBD2. CDR1 MNHEY and CDR2 SVGAGI come from the germline V gene. The CDR3 has 14 amino acids. V shed 7 bases and J 9 bases; nucleotides not matched to a gene: 9. This chain's CDR3 is CASIHLAGGWTQYF. The CDR3 DNA follows: TGTGCCAGCATACACCTAGCGGGAGGTTGGACGCAGTATTTT.

The genes are TRBV20-1 and TRBJ2-7, with 14 nucleotides matching TRBD2. The CDR3 covers 18 residues. Trimming at V came to 5 bases and at J to 3 bases, leaving 15 bases not matched to a gene. CDR1 is DFQATT, CDR2 SNEGSKA, per germline (reference sequence). This chain's CDR3 is CSAGGTSGSVYMFYEQYF. The CDR3 nucleotides read TGCAGTGCTGGTGGGACTAGCGGGAGTGTGTATATGTTCTACGAGCAGTACTTC.